This T cell receptor (beta chain) was obtained from a study of T cell responses to AZD1222 COVID-19 vaccine (dated by TCRdb to about 2021). A note on the overall study: TCR sequencing was performed for some 250 trial participants, of whom 200 to 210 were given two doses of AZD1222 and around 25 were given two doses of MenACWY control vaccine. Trial participants were enrolled into age subgroups of 18-55, 56-69 and 70-plus years, which contained roughly 150, 30 and 60 TCR-sequenced participants, respectively.

The CDR3 regions of human TCRbeta chains were subjected to immunosequencing. As for the authors' bioinformatics: Repertoire TCRs were checked for matches against a reference library of SARS-CoV-2-specific TCRs that had been generated using the MIRA antigen-specificity platform. Breadth was defined as the fraction of unique TCRs that were SARS-CoV-2-associated. Depth was defined as the fraction of total T cells that were SARS-CoV-2-associated. Using the MIRA data, each spike-specific TCR was mapped to the spike region that the TCR reacts to and placed in a CD4 or CD8 class. Log10-transformed breadth and depth values were compared by one-way ANOVA with Sidak's multiple comparisons tests. TCRdb re-hosts the immuneACCESS table, in-frame sequences only. Its copies lack some clones; in the studies checked, an unresolved V gene accounts for under half of them, and the cause for the rest is not known. Clone size and V and J calls were adopted from that table, with D and trimming inferred from the DNA. The sample yields 150,000 to 200,000 clones; 88% were counted once. Jointly, the top ten make up roughly 4.3% of the sample.

Results and caveats for the whole study, not just this receptor: Because no samples from the day 14 peak response were available, repertoires could be characterized only after the peak T cell response. Nearly half of unique spike-specific TCRs reportedly recognized epitopes outside regions mutated in the B.1.351 and B.1.1.7 variants. CD4 TCRs associated with the vaccine covered the entire spike protein, and the dominant responses were in regions 160-218 and 743-854. After two AZD1222 doses, spike-specific TCR breadth and depth were significantly higher than at day 0 and than in MenACWY recipients. Participants were mostly white British and included more females than males, and it was suggested by the authors that clonal diversity may have been underestimated. The 56-69-year group was small, and its depth increase did not reach significance, likely because of low power. Only 5 to 7 AZD1222 recipients were SARS-CoV-2 seropositive at baseline, limiting conclusions about previously exposed vaccinees.

Sample time point, as interpreted from the label and publication: about 28 days (+/-7) after the second vaccine dose. AZD1222 recipients whose second dose came at about 4 weeks and those whose second dose came at about 12 weeks were combined into one group, since spike-specific TCR depth and breadth did not differ between the two schedules. The vaccinee samples were drawn from two UK trials, COV001 and COV002, one of which was a single-blind randomized controlled phase 2/3 trial testing AZD1222 (ChAdOx1 nCoV-19) in healthy adults. For TCRbeta chain sequencing, PBMC samples from trial participants were taken at day 0 and at day 28 after the second dose. This clone was found a few times. The antigen this receptor binds is unknown. No qualities accompany the bases; no much larger clone lies one base away. CDR1 and CDR2, per the germline V gene, are MNHNS and SASEGT. Ends trimmed: V by 0 bases, J by 3 bases; bases unmatched to a gene: 9. Spanning cysteine to phenylalanine, the CDR3 consists of 18 amino acids. The entry retains the CDR3 DNA only, 54 bases that are in frame from base 1.

The sequenced sample was peripheral blood, obtained 28 days after the second AZD1222 dose. The V gene is TRBV6-1 and the J gene is TRBJ1-1, with 11 bases in between that match TRBD1. This TCR derives from an adult who received the AZD1222 COVID-19 vaccine. This receptor carries the CDR3 CASSEAPRTGGAYTEAFF. The sequence in DNA is TGTGCCAGCAGTGAAGCGCCGAGGACAGGGGGCGCGTACACTGAAGCTTTCTTT.